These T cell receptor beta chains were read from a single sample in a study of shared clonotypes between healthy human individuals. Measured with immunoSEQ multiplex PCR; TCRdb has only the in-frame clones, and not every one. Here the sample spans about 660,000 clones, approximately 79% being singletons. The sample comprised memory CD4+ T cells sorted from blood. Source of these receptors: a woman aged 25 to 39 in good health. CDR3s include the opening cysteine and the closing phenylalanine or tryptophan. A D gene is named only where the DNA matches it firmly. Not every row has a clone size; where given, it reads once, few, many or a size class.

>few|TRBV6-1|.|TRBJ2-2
CASRGRGPTGGELFF
TGTGCCAGCAGAGGCAGGGGACCAACAGGCGGGGAGCTGTTTTTT
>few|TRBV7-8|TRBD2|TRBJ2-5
CASARFSSGKETQYF
TGTGCCAGCGCCCGGTTCTCTAGCGGTAAAGAGACCCAGTACTTC
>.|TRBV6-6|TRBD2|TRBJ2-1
CASSYGPAGGDNEQFF
TGTGCCAGCAGTTACGGGCCAGCGGGGGGAGACAATGAGCAGTTCTTC
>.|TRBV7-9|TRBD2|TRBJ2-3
CASSQTSGSPQDTQYF
TGTGCCAGCAGCCAGACTAGCGGGAGTCCCCAAGATACGCAGTATTTT
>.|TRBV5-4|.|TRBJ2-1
CASTAQGPYNEQFF
TGTGCCAGCACCGCCCAGGGGCCCTACAATGAGCAGTTCTTC
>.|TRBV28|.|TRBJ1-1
CATRLKNTEAFF
TGTGCCACCCGACTGAAGAACACTGAAGCTTTCTTT
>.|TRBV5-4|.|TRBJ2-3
CASSKTEGGKDTQYF
TGTGCCAGCAGTAAGACCGAAGGGGGTAAAGATACGCAGTATTTT
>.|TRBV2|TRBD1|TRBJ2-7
CASSATGGSYEQYF
TGTGCCAGCAGTGCGACAGGGGGGTCCTACGAGCAGTACTTC
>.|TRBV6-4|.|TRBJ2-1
CASSDSLVAINEQFF
TGTGCCAGCAGTGACTCCCTTGTGGCTATCAATGAGCAGTTCTTC
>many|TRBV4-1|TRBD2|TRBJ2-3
CASSPSPLGLAGGTDTQYF
TGCGCCAGCAGCCCATCCCCCTTAGGGCTAGCGGGAGGCACAGATACGCAGTATTTT
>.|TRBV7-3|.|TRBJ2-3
CASSSTGIDTQYF
TGTGCCAGCAGCTCAACAGGGATAGATACGCAGTATTTT
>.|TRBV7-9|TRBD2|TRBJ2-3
CASRPRTSGSTDTQYF
TGTGCCAGCAGGCCCCGGACTAGCGGGTCCACAGATACGCAGTATTTT
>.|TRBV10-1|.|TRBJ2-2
CASSELREAGTGELFF
TGCGCCAGCAGTGAGTTACGTGAGGCGGGCACCGGGGAGCTGTTTTTT
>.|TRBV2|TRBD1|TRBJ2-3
CASSQGAPDTQYF
TGTGCCAGCAGCCAGGGGGCTCCAGATACGCAGTATTTT
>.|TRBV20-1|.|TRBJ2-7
CSASNLYEQYF
TGCAGTGCTAGTAATCTCTACGAGCAGTACTTC
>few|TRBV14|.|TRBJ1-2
CASSQVGAGDGYTF
TGTGCCAGCAGCCAAGTGGGCGCCGGGGATGGCTACACCTTC
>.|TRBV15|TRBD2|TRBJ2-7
CATSRDAGGYEQYF
TGTGCCACCAGCAGAGATGCGGGAGGTTACGAGCAGTACTTC
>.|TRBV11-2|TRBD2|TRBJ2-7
CASSLGQGTSGYEQYF
TGTGCCAGCAGCTTAGGACAGGGGACTAGCGGCTACGAGCAGTACTTC
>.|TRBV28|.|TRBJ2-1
CASGVNSYNEQFF
TGTGCCAGCGGCGTCAATTCCTACAATGAGCAGTTCTTC
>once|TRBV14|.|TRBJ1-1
CASSQDYGWNTEAFF
TGTGCCAGCAGCCAAGATTACGGGTGGAACACTGAAGCTTTCTTT
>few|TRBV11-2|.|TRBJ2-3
CASSSPRSSDSTDTQYF
TGTGCCAGCAGCTCGCCTAGGTCTAGCGACAGCACAGATACGCAGTATTTT
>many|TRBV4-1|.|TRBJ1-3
CASSRPGQSISGNTIYF
TGCGCCAGCAGCCGCCCTGGACAGTCCATCTCTGGAAACACCATATATTTT
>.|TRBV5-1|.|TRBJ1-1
CASSFGGAGVSGAFF
TGCGCCAGCAGCTTTGGGGGCGCGGGTGTTAGCGGAGCTTTCTTT
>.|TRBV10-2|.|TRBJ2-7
CASRDRGRGHEQYF
TGCGCCAGCAGGGATAGAGGTCGCGGCCACGAGCAGTACTTC
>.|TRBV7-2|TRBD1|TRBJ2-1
CASSIAGTGAWDEQFF
TGTGCCAGCAGCATCGCCGGGACAGGGGCGTGGGATGAGCAGTTCTTC
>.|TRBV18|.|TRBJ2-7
CASSPSSAGYEQYF
TGTGCCAGCTCACCGTCCTCGGCCGGCTACGAGCAGTACTTC
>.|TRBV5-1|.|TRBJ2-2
CASSLGGLVPGELFF
TGCGCCAGCAGCTTGGGAGGGTTGGTCCCCGGGGAGCTGTTTTTT
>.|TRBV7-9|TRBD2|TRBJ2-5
CASSLVKGTSRETQYF
TGTGCCAGCAGCTTAGTGAAAGGGACTAGCCGCGAGACCCAGTACTTC
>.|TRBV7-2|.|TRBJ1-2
CASSLQPYIAYTF
TGTGCCAGCAGCCTCCAACCTTACATAGCCTACACCTTC
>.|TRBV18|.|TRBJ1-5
CASSPGRDQPQHF
TGTGCCAGCTCACCAGGCAGAGATCAGCCCCAGCATTTT
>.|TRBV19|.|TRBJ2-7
CASSRDNTYEQYF
TGTGCCAGTAGTAGGGACAACACCTACGAGCAGTACTTC
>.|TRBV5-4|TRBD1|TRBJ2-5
CASSPPPGQGDLETQYF
TGTGCCAGCAGCCCCCCGCCGGGACAGGGTGATTTGGAGACCCAGTACTTC
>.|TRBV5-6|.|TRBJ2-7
CASSLGSDEQYF
TGTGCCAGCAGCTTGGGGTCTGACGAGCAGTACTTC
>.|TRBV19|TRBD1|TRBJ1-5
CASAGTGRRNQPQHF
TGTGCCAGTGCTGGGACAGGCCGGCGCAATCAGCCCCAGCATTTT
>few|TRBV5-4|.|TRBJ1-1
CASSLAGDTEAFF
TGTGCCAGCAGCTTGGCAGGGGACACTGAAGCTTTCTTT
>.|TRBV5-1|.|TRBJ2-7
CASSSSGTEYEQYF
TGCGCCAGCAGCTCCTCCGGGACTGAATACGAGCAGTACTTC
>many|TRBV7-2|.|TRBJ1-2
CASSSPAKVRNNGYTF
TGTGCCAGCAGTTCCCCGGCAAAGGTCCGGAATAATGGCTACACCTTC
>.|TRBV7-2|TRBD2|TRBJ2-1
CASSPQGGRYEQFF
TGTGCCAGCAGCCCGCAGGGCGGGAGATACGAGCAGTTCTTC
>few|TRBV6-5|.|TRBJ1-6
CASSPRQISPLHF
TGTGCCAGCAGTCCCCGACAGATATCACCCCTCCACTTT
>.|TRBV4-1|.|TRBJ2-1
CASSQGPRGYNEQFF
TGCGCCAGCAGCCAGGGCCCCCGGGGGTACAATGAGCAGTTCTTC
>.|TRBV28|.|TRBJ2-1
CASLASANEQFF
TGTGCCAGCCTTGCTAGCGCCAATGAGCAGTTCTTC
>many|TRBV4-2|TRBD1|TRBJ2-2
CASSQEWKQGSIGELFF
TGTGCCAGCAGCCAAGAGTGGAAACAGGGGTCCATCGGGGAGCTGTTTTTT
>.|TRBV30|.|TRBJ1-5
CAWSSGLDQPQHF
TGTGCCTGGAGTTCGGGACTCGATCAGCCCCAGCATTTT
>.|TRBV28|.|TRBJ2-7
CASRTTQGLTYEQYF
TGTGCCAGCAGAACCACACAGGGACTTACCTACGAGCAGTACTTC
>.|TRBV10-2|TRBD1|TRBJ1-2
CASGQDPSYTF
TGCGCCAGCGGACAGGACCCTTCCTACACCTTC
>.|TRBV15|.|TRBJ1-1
CATSRDLRGLNTEAFF
TGTGCCACCAGCAGAGATCTCCGGGGCCTGAACACTGAAGCTTTCTTT
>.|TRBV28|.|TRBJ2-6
CASTLQARSSGANVLTF
TGTGCCAGCACTCTTCAGGCAAGAAGCTCTGGGGCCAACGTCCTGACTTTC
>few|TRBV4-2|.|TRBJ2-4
CASSQDWRGLAKNIQYF
TGTGCCAGCAGCCAAGATTGGAGGGGATTAGCCAAAAACATTCAGTACTTC
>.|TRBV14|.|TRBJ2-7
CASSQVSPYEQYF
TGTGCCAGCAGCCAAGTAAGTCCCTACGAGCAGTACTTC
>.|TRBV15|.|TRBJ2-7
CATSRDLNSWEQYF
TGTGCCACCAGCAGAGATCTAAACTCTTGGGAGCAGTACTTC
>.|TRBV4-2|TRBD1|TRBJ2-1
CASSQAGDRADEQFF
TGTGCCAGCAGCCAAGCGGGGGACAGGGCGGATGAGCAGTTCTTC
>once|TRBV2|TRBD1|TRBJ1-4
CATKGTAGEKLFF
TGTGCCACCAAAGGGACAGCTGGTGAAAAACTGTTTTTT